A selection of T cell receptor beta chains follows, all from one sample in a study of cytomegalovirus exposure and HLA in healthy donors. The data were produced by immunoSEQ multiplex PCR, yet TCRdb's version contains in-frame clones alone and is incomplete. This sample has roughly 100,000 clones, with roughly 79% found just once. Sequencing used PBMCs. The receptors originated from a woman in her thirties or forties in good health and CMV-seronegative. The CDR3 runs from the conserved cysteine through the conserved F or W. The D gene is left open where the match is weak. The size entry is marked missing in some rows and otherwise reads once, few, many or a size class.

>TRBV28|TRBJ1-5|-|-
TGTGCCAGCAGCTTACTGTCAGCGGGGCAGCCCCAGCATTTT
CASSLLSAGQPQHF
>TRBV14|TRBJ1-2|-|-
TGTGCCAGCAGCCAAGCCGGGTCCTATGGCTACACCTTC
CASSQAGSYGYTF
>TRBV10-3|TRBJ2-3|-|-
TGTGCCCCCCATAACTGCACAGATACGCAGTATTTT
CAPHNCTDTQYF
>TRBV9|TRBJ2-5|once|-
TGTGCCAGCAGCGTAGTCGATAGCGGACGTGTGACCCAGTACTTC
CASSVVDSGRVTQYF
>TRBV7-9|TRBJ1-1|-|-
TGTTCCAGCAGCCGCGGGGGAACCACTGAAGCTTTCTTT
CSSSRGGTTEAFF
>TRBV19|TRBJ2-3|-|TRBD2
TGTGCCAGTAGTATCTCCTCGCGACTAGCGGCTGGCACAGATACGCAGTATTTT
CASSISSRLAAGTDTQYF
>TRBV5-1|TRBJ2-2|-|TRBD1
TGCGCCAGCAGCCTCCTACAGGGGGCTATGTCGAATGGCGGGGAGCTGTTTTTT
CASSLLQGAMSNGGELFF
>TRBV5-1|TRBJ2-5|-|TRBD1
TGCGCCAGCAGCTTGGAGGGACAGGATCAAGAGACCCAGTACTTC
CASSLEGQDQETQYF
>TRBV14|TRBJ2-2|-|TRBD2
TGTGCCAGCAGCCATTGGACTAGCGGGGCCGCCGGGGAGCCGTTTTTT
CASSHWTSGAAGEPFF
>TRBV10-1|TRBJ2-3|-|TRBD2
TGCGCCAGCAGTGAGTCGTCCCCGGCGGGGGGCACAGATACGCAGTATTTT
CASSESSPAGGTDTQYF
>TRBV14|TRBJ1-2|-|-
TGTGCCAGCAGCCAAGATCAGGGGAACTATGGCTACACCTTC
CASSQDQGNYGYTF
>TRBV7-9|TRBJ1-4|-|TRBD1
TGTGCCAGCACCCAAGGAGGGGGCGGGGATGAAAAACTGTTTTTT
CASTQGGGGDEKLFF
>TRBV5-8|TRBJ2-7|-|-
TGTGCCAGCAGCTTGGCTGGCGGAGCGAGCGGGTACTCCTACGAGCAGTACTTC
CASSLAGGASGYSYEQYF
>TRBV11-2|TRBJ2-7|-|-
TGTGCCAGCAGTTTGGACTCACTTTTCTACGAGCAGTACTTC
CASSLDSLFYEQYF
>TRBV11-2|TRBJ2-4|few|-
TGTGCCAGCAGCTTTCCCGGGGGGCAGCTAGCCAAAAACATTCAGTACTTC
CASSFPGGQLAKNIQYF
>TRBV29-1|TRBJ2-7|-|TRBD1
TGCAGCGTTGAAATCGGGACAGGGGTCTCCGAGCAGTACTTC
CSVEIGTGVSEQYF
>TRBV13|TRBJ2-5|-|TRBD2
TGTGCCAGCAGCACAGATCCACTAGCGGGAGAGGGGGAGCAGTACTTC
CASSTDPLAGEGEQYF
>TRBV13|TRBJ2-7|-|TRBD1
TGTGCCAGCAGCTTGGGACAGGGCGGATACGAGCAGTACTTC
CASSLGQGGYEQYF
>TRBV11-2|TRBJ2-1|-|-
TGTGCCAGCAGCAGTCGGGAGGGGGCAAGGAACAATGAGCAGTTCTTC
CASSSREGARNNEQFF
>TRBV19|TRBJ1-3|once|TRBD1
TGTGCCAGTAGTAGAGCCGGGACAGGCTCTGGAAACACCATATATTTT
CASSRAGTGSGNTIYF
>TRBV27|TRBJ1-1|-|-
TGTGCCAGCAGTTTAATCCGGGCAGGGGTTACTGAAGCTTTCTTT
CASSLIRAGVTEAFF
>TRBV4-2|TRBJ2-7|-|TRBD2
TGTGCCAGCAGCCAAATCGGGGCTAGCGGGAGCTACGAGCAGTACTTC
CASSQIGASGSYEQYF
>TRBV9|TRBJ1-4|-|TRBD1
TGTGCCAGCAGCGTAGGACAGGGAAGGGAAAAACTGTTTTTT
CASSVGQGREKLFF
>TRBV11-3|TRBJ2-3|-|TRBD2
TGTGCCAGCAGCTTAGTTGGCGGGAGGGGAGATACGCAGTATTTT
CASSLVGGRGDTQYF
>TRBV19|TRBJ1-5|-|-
TGTGCCAGTAGATCCCGGCGGGGAAGCAATCAGCCCCAGCATTTT
CASRSRRGSNQPQHF
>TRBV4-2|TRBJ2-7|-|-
TGTGCCAGCAGCCAAGATAGAAACAGTGAAACCTACGAGCAGTACTTC
CASSQDRNSETYEQYF
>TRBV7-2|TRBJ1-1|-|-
TGTGCCAGCAGCCAAGGGGGGGGAGCTTTCTTT
CASSQGGGAFF
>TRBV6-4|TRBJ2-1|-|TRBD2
TGTGCCAGCAGTGTGACTAGCGGGAGGGACAATGAGCAGTTCTTC
CASSVTSGRDNEQFF
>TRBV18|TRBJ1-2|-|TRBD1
TGTGCCAGCTCACCCGGGACAGGGGGCGATGGCTACACCTTC
CASSPGTGGDGYTF
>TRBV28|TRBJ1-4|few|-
TGTGCCAGCACCACCGGGACAAGACGAGAAAAACTGTTTTTT
CASTTGTRREKLFF
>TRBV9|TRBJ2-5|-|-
TGTGCCAGCAGCGTAGGGGTCGTCGCGGGCGGGGGCGAGACCCAGTACTTC
CASSVGVVAGGGETQYF
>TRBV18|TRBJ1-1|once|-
TGTCCCACAGGAGGAACACCGAACACTGAAGCTTTCTTT
CPTGGTPNTEAFF
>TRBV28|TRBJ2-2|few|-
TGTGCCAGCAGTTCGAAAAACCGACAGGCTTCACCCCTTAACACCGGGGAGCTGTTTTTT
CASSSKNRQASPLNTGELFF
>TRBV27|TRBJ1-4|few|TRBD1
TGTGCCAGCAGGGGGGACAGATCTAATGAAAAACTGTTTTTT
CASRGDRSNEKLFF
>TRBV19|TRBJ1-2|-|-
TGTGCCAGTAGTACGGCCGGGTCTCCGCGCTTC
CASSTAGSPRF
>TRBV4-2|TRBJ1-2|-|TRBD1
TGTGCCAGCAGCCTCGGGGGACAGGGCAGGGCTGAGACCTATGGCTACACCTTC
CASSLGGQGRAETYGYTF
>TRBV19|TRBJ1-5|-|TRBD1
TGTGCCAGTAGTATAGACAGGGGGAACCAGCCCCAGCATTTT
CASSIDRGNQPQHF
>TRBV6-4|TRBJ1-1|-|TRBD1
TGTGCCAGCAGTCCCGATGCAGGGGGCGCGTACACTGAAGCTTTCTTT
CASSPDAGGAYTEAFF
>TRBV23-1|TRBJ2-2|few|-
TGCGCCAGCAGTCAATCGGCCCAGAACACCGGGGAGCTGTTTTTT
CASSQSAQNTGELFF
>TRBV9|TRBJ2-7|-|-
TGTGCCAGCAGCTCAAATACCTTGAACTACGAGCAGTACTTC
CASSSNTLNYEQYF